Presented here are 8 T cell receptor beta chains from one specimen sequenced in a study of blood T cell repertoires in COVID-19. Here immunoSEQ multiplex PCR was the method, and the copy in TCRdb shows in-frame clones only, minus some. Found here are 150,000 to 200,000 clones, about 83% of them singletons; the top ten hold around 13%. The sample consisted of peripheral blood. Source of these receptors: a woman between 70 and 85 years old with COVID-19, enrolled during active disease.

The chain recombines TRBV6-5 with TRBJ2-7, with 10 bases identical to TRBD2. This CDR3 has 14 amino acids. The V and J ends lost 8 bases and 4 bases, in that order; junction bases with no gene match: 8. The germline V gene has CDR1 MNHEY and CDR2 SVGAGI. CDR3 region: CASSERGGMYEQYF. The CDR3 DNA sequence: TGTGCCAGCTCCGAGCGGGGGGGTATGTACGAGCAGTACTTC.

This clone was detected only once. This chain links TRBV2 with TRBJ2-3, with a weak D call TRBD2 (7 bases). V was cut by 8 bases and J by 4 bases, with 19 bases left in between. The CDR3 covers 15 residues. Germline loops: CDR1 SNHLY, CDR2 FYNNEI. CDR3: CASRRGLAVADTQYF. DNA for the CDR3: TGTGCCAGCCGGCGGGGGCTAGCGGTCGCAGATACGCAGTATTTT. Together with reference TRBV2 and TRBJ2-3, the CDR3 gives the full variable domain: EPEVTQTPSHQVTQMGQEVILRCVPISNHLYFYWYRQILGQKVEFLVSFYNNEISEKSEIFDDQFSVERPDGSNFTLKIRSTKLEDSAMYFCASRRGLAVADTQYFGPGTRLTVL.

The CDR3 here is CASGRVFWETQYF. The DNA of the CDR3 is TGTGCCAGCGGTCGGGTATTTTGGGAGACCCAGTACTTC. The genes are TRBV28 and TRBJ2-5, with D uncertain. Trimming took 8 bases from V and 5 from J, leaving 15 bases between them. CDR1 is MDHEN and CDR2 is SYDVKM in the germline V gene. This CDR3 is 13 amino acids long. The full variable domain, completed using reference TRBV28 and TRBJ2-5, is DVKVTQSSRYLVKRTGEKVFLECVQDMDHENMFWYRQDPGLGLRLIYFSYDVKMKEKGDIPEGYSVSREKKERFSLILESASTNQTSMYLCASGRVFWETQYFGPGTRLLVL.

This rearrangement joins TRBV27 to TRBJ1-6; TRBD1 might be the D (6 bases). V was clipped by 3 bases and J by 7 bases, with 19 bases between them. Germline CDR1 is MNHEY and CDR2 is SMNVEV (reference sequence). CDR3 length equals 17 residues. The CDR3 DNA reads TGTGCCAGCAGTTTGGCCCCCAGGGGAAGTTGGAATTCACCCCTCCACTTT. It specifies CASSLAPRGSWNSPLHF.

The chain joins TRBV27 to TRBJ2-2; perhaps TRBD2 as D (6 bases). The CDR3 runs 17 residues. Trimming shortened V by 2 bases and J by 7 bases, and 20 bases separated the two germline ends. CDR1 is MNHEY and CDR2 is SMNVEV in the germline V gene (reference sequence). Here the CDR3 reads CASSLIPNIPGGGELFF. In nucleotides, the CDR3 is TGTGCCAGCAGTTTAATTCCTAACATCCCCGGGGGCGGGGAGCTGTTTTTT.

This clone has a single count. The chain joins TRBV6-6 to TRBJ1-3, with no clear D. The CDR3 is made up of 12 amino acids. The V gene lost 5 bases and the J gene lost 2 bases, with 4 bases spanning the gap. CDR1 is MNHNY, CDR2 SVGAGI, per germline (reference sequence). The CDR3: CASSLTGNTIYF. The DNA for the CDR3 is TGTGCCAGCAGTCTAACTGGAAACACCATATATTTT.

The chain combines TRBV19 with TRBJ1-1; TRBD1 might be the D (6 bases). CDR3 length: 16 residues. Between the trimmed V and J ends, which lost 5 bases and 4 bases, there was a span of 20 bases. Germline assignment: CDR1 LNHDA and CDR2 SQIVND (reference sequence). CDR3: CASSFNVGQRSTEAFF. The CDR3 DNA sequence: TGTGCCAGTAGTTTTAACGTAGGACAGAGGAGCACTGAAGCTTTCTTT.

The J gene is TRBJ2-7, the V gene TRBV6-5, with TRBD2 matching over 9 bases. Trimming took 10 bases from V and 3 from J; bases not matched to a gene: 7. The CDR3 has 13 residues. CDR1 is MNHEY and CDR2 is SVGAGI in the germline V gene. The chain's CDR3 is CATETSGLYEQYF. CDR3 nucleotides: TGTGCCACCGAGACTAGCGGCCTCTACGAGCAGTACTTC.